The 6 T cell receptor beta chains below all came from one sample that was sequenced in a study of tumor-infiltrating lymphocytes in primary liver carcinoma. Co-extracted RNA and DNA came from roughly 20-30 mg of unsorted bulk tissue. TCR beta cDNA was made from 450 to 500 ng total RNA with a constant-region primer. Slightly modified ARM-PCR with three nested multiplex PCR rounds yielded TCR beta libraries. Primers for the first two PCR rounds were TRBV1-TRBV30 forward primers and a C-beta reverse primer (about 10 cycles per round). In TCRdb, the multiplex PCR reads were re-called with MiXCR into one record per CDR3 protein. Of around 47,000 distinct CDR3 sequences in the sample, around 70% were seen once. The sample was liver tumor tissue from sampling region 2. Described subset: tumor region T2, inferior pole. The receptors stem from a man aged 40-55 years with primary liver carcinoma and hepatitis B virus infection.

V and J are TRBV10-3 and TRBJ1-2, with D unclear. V shed 4 bases and J shed 6 bases, with 15 bases lying between them. The CDR3 extends over 14 amino acids. Germline CDR1 ENHRY, CDR2 SYGVKD. CDR3 sequence (DNA): TGTGCCATCAGTGTGTCCCAATTAACGGATGGCTACACCTTC. It yields the protein CAISVSQLTDGYTF.

This clonotype was found a few times. A much bigger clone sits one base away, suggesting this may be a read error. V and J are TRBV28 and TRBJ1-5; D not certain. The CDR3 is made up of 13 amino acids. Germline V gene sequence: CDR1 MDHEN, CDR2 SYDVKM. The chain's CDR3 is CASSSNVGQSQHF. CDR3 coding DNA: TGTGCCAGCAGTAGTAACGTGGGTCAGTCCCAGCATTTT.

As regards this clonotype: The CDR3 carries no conserved terminal phenylalanine or tryptophan, so it likely arises from a read error. V gene TRBV29-1 combines with J gene TRBJ2-1, with 10 bases identical to TRBD2. The germline CDR1 and CDR2 sequences are SQVTM and ANQGSEA. CDR3 size: 11 residues. The CDR3 region has the DNA TGTAGCGTTCAGCGGGAGGGTGAGCAGTTCTTA. Protein sequence: CSVQREGEQFL.

About this clonotype itself: The conserved final phenylalanine or tryptophan is absent from the CDR3, which likely points to a read error. V is TRBV29-1 and J is TRBJ2-7, with 8 bases matching TRBD1. The germline V gene has CDR1 SQVTM and CDR2 ANQGSEA. Trimming removed 6 bases from V and 3 bases from J; junction bases left unmatched: 10. This CDR3 contains 14 residues. Here the CDR3 DNA reads TGCAGCGTCAGACAGGGGAGTCGTAGCTACGAGCAGTACTTA. Its translation is CSVRQGSRSYEQYL.

As concerns this clonotype: A much more abundant neighbour one base away suggests this may be a read error. The gene calls are TRBV7-2 and TRBJ1-4; D is uncertain. Germline CDR1 is SGHTA and CDR2 is FQGNSA. This CDR3 is built from 15 residues. The CDR3 reads CASSLGNYLREKLYF. CDR3 bases: TGTGCCAGCAGCTTAGGGAATTATCTGAGAGAAAAACTGTATTTT.

Worth noting for this clonotype: The junction departs from the called germline gene at one end, perhaps through a read error. The chain recombines TRBV6-2 or TRBV6-3 with TRBJ2-5; D is unresolved. Germline loops: CDR1 MNHEY, CDR2 SVGEGT. The CDR3 consists of 12 residues. The CDR3 loop is CACSYSEETQYF. CDR3 DNA sequence: TGTGCCTGCAGTTACTCGGAAGAGACACAGTACTTC.